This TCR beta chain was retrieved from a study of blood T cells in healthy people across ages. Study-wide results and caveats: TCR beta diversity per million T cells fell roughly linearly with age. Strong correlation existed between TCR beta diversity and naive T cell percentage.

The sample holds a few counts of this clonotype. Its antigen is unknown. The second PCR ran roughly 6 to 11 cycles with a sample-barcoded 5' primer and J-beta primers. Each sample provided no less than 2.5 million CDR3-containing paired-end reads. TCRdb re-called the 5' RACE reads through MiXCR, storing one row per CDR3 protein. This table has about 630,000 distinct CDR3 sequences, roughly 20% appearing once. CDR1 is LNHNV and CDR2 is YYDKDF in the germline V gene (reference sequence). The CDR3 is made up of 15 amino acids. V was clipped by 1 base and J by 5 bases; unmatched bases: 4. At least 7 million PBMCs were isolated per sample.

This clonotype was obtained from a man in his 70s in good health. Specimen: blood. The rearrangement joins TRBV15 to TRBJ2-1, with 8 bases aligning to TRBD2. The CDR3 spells CATSRGAGGHNEQFF. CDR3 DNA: TGTGCCACCAGCAGAGGGGCGGGAGGACACAATGAGCAGTTCTTC.